The 5 T cell receptor beta chains below all came from one sample that was sequenced in a study of blood T cell repertoires in COVID-19. Sequenced by immunoSEQ multiplex PCR; TCRdb stores in-frame clones only, minus some. In the table there are about 120,000 clones, less than 95% of which are singletons. Sequencing was carried out using peripheral blood. These receptors all stem from a human donor with active COVID-19. The donor label of this sample is uncertain.

The V and J genes are TRBV19 and TRBJ2-2; 7 nucleotides line up with TRBD1. The CDR3 is made up of 13 amino acids. Per germline, CDR1 LNHDA and CDR2 SQIVND (reference sequence). V dropped 5 bases and J dropped 6; count of bases not matched to a gene: 3. Written as DNA, the CDR3 is TGTGCCAGTAGTCCAGGGGGAGCCGGGGAGCTGTTTTTT. It yields the protein CASSPGGAGELFF.

V and J are TRBV9 and TRBJ1-1; 10 positions match TRBD1. The length of the CDR3 is 14 residues. CDR1 is SGDLS and CDR2 is YYNGEE in the germline V gene. The V gene end was trimmed by 4 bases and the J gene end by 4 bases; junction bases not matched to a gene: 4. CDR3 amino acids: CASSPRTGGTEAFF. The CDR3 nucleotides are TGTGCCAGCAGCCCGCGGACAGGGGGCACTGAAGCTTTCTTT.

The table lists this clone with a count of one. The chain links TRBV19 to TRBJ1-5, with 9 bases aligning to TRBD1. The CDR3 is 16 amino acids. After removal of 6 bases from V and 3 bases from J, the junction contained 9 bases not matched to a gene. Germline CDR1 reads LNHDA; CDR2 reads SQIVND (reference sequence). The CDR3 region is CASSNSDRGSNQPQHF. As DNA, the CDR3 is TGTGCCAGTAGCAATTCGGACAGGGGCTCCAATCAGCCCCAGCATTTT.

This clone came up once. This sequence joins TRBV2 and TRBJ1-2; 7 bases fit TRBD1. This CDR3 is 13 amino acids long. The J segment lost 8 bases and the V segment lost 5 bases, leaving 8 bases of the junction unmatched. Per germline, CDR1 SNHLY and CDR2 FYNNEI. CDR3 DNA: TGTGCCAGCAGTTTTAAACAGGGGTACGGCTACACCTTC. Protein product: CASSFKQGYGYTF.

The genes are TRBV5-1 and TRBJ2-6, with a possible D match to TRBD2 (6 bases). Trimming took off 7 bases at V and 0 bases at J, with 11 bases between the two ends. Germline CDR1 is SGHRS and CDR2 is YFSETQ. The CDR3 extends over 15 amino acids. CDR3 sequence reads: CASEGLPSGANVLTF. The CDR3 DNA follows: TGCGCCAGCGAGGGACTCCCCTCTGGGGCCAACGTCCTGACTTTC. Looking up the rest from reference TRBV5-1 and TRBJ2-6 gives the full variable domain: KAGVTQTPRYLIKTRGQQVTLSCSPISGHRSVSWYQQTPGQGLQFLFEYFSETQRNKGNFPGRFSGRQFSNSRSEMNVSTLELGDSALYLCASEGLPSGANVLTFGAGSRLTVL.